Listed below are T cell receptor beta chains from one sample, sequenced in a study of brain T cells in children with intractable seizures. Measured with immunoSEQ multiplex PCR; TCRdb has only the in-frame clones, and not every one. The sample yields tens of thousands of clones, around nine tenths seen once. The material was peripheral blood, obtained at surgery. These receptor sequences come from a girl between 2 and 10 years old with Rasmussen encephalitis and intractable seizures. CDR3s include the opening cysteine and the closing phenylalanine or tryptophan. D genes are given only for firm matches. Size is omitted from some rows. Given values are once, few, many or a class for expanded clones.

TRBV2	-	TRBJ1-1	few	TGTGCCAGCAGTTACGCCCAGGGACCCTACACTGAAGCTTTCTTT	CASSYAQGPYTEAFF
TRBV6-5	-	TRBJ1-2	-	TGTGCCAGCAGGACTGGGGTTCAGTCCAACTATGGCTACACCTTC	CASRTGVQSNYGYTF
TRBV5-1	-	TRBJ1-5	-	TGCGCCAGCAGCTGGGGGACGAATCAGCCCCAGCATTTT	CASSWGTNQPQHF
TRBV29-1	-	TRBJ1-1	-	TGCAGCTCCAGTGGGGAGACCTCAAAACCAAACACTGAAGCTTTCTTT	CSSSGETSKPNTEAFF
TRBV6-6	-	TRBJ1-2	-	TGTGCCAGCAGTCGAGGGGCGGGTGTGGGGGAATATGGCTACACCTTC	CASSRGAGVGEYGYTF
TRBV5-6	-	TRBJ2-7	once	TGTGCCAGCAGCACCCCGGGGGGCACATCAGAGCAGTACTTC	CASSTPGGTSEQYF
TRBV27	-	TRBJ1-4	-	TGTGCCAGCAGTTTTGGGCGGCATAATGAAAAACTGTTTTTT	CASSFGRHNEKLFF
TRBV29-1	TRBD1	TRBJ1-4	-	TGCAGCGTTCGAGACCAGACAGGGACGAATGAAAAACTGTTTTTT	CSVRDQTGTNEKLFF
TRBV11-3	-	TRBJ2-2	-	TGTGCCAGCAGCTTACCCCGCACCGGGGAGCTGTTTTTT	CASSLPRTGELFF
TRBV19	-	TRBJ2-6	once	TGTGCCAGTAGTATAGATCTATCCAGGGGCACTGGGGCCAACGTCCTGACTTTC	CASSIDLSRGTGANVLTF
TRBV7-3	TRBD1	TRBJ2-1	-	TGTGCCAGCAGCCCAGGGGGCCGGAACAATGAGCAGTTCTTC	CASSPGGRNNEQFF
TRBV2	-	TRBJ2-1	-	TGTGCCAGCAGGGACGGCAACTACAATGAGCAGTTCTTC	CASRDGNYNEQFF
TRBV30	-	TRBJ1-5	-	TGTGCCTGGAGTAGGGGGAATCAGCCCCAGCATTTT	CAWSRGNQPQHF
TRBV7-2	TRBD2	TRBJ2-2	-	TGTGCCAGCAGCTTAGGACTAGCGGGAAGGATCGGGGAGCTGTTTTTT	CASSLGLAGRIGELFF
TRBV9	-	TRBJ2-7	-	TGTGCCAGCAGCATAGGGGTGGGCGGCGACTACGAGCAGTACTTC	CASSIGVGGDYEQYF